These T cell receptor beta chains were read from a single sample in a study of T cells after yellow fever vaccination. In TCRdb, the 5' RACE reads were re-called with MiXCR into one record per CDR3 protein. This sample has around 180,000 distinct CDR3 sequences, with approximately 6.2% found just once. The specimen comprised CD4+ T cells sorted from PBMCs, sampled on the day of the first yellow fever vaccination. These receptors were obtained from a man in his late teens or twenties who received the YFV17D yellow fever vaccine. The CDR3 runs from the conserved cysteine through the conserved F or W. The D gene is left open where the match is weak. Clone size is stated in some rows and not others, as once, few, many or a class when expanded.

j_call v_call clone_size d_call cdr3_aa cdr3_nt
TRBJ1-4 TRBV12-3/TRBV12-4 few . CASSFRVVELFF TGTGCCAGCAGTTTTCGGGTGGTGGAACTGTTTTTT
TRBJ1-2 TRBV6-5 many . CASSYRMGESGYGYTF TGTGCCAGCAGTTACAGAATGGGGGAGTCGGGGTATGGCTACACCTTC
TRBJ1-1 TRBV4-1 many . CASSPGGRPYTEAFF TGCGCCAGCAGCCCGGGGGGCAGGCCCTACACTGAAGCTTTCTTT
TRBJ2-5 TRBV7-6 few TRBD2 CASSLFSSGQETQYF TGTGCCAGCAGTCTTTTTTCTAGCGGACAAGAGACCCAGTACTTC
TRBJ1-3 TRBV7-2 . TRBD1 CASSSPGGDVSGNTIYF TGTGCCAGCAGCTCCCCAGGGGGAGACGTCTCTGGAAACACCATATATTTT
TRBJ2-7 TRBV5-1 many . CASNSQGMEQYF TGCGCCAGCAATTCACAGGGAATGGAGCAGTACTTC
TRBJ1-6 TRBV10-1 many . CASSTGANSPLHF TGCGCCAGTTCGACGGGGGCGAATTCACCCCTCCACTTT
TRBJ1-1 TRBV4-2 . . CASSQSPTLGGREAFF TGTGCCAGCAGCCAATCCCCCACCTTGGGCGGGCGAGAAGCTTTCTTT
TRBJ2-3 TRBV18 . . CASSPPQRDTDTQYF TGTGCCAGCTCACCACCTCAGAGGGACACAGATACGCAGTATTTT
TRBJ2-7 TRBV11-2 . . CASSLEQGVNYEQYF TGTGCCAGCAGCTTAGAACAAGGGGTTAACTACGAGCAGTACTTC
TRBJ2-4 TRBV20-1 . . CSAPGALGNIQYF TGCAGTGCTCCGGGGGCCCTTGGGAACATTCAGTACTTC
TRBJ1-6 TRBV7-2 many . CASSPSVRSPLHF TGTGCCAGCAGCCCCTCAGTCAGGTCACCCCTCCACTTT
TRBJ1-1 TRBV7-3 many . CASSLNVGNTEAFF TGTGCCAGCAGCTTGAATGTGGGGAACACTGAAGCTTTCTTT
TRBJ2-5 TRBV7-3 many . CASSLTPGETQYF TGTGCCAGCAGCCTCACCCCCGGGGAGACCCAGTACTTC
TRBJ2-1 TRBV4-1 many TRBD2 CASSQDDLRTSGGALFHEQFF TGCGCCAGCAGCCAAGATGACCTAAGGACTAGCGGGGGGGCACTTTTCCATGAGCAGTTCTTC
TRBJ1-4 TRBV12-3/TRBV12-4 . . CASSLRHVQKLFF TGTGCCAGCAGTTTACGCCACGTCCAAAAACTGTTTTTT
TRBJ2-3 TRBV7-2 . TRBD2 CASSFGGGAPGTDTQYF TGTGCCAGCAGCTTTGGCGGGGGGGCGCCCGGCACAGATACGCAGTATTTT
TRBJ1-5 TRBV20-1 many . CSARVGHAPYGNQPQHF TGCAGTGCTAGAGTCGGACACGCACCCTATGGCAATCAGCCCCAGCATTTT
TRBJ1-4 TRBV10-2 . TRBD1 CASSPGQGGDEKLFF TGCGCCAGCAGCCCCGGACAGGGGGGCGATGAAAAACTGTTTTTT
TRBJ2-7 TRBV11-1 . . CASSLGRTYEQYF TGTGCCAGCAGCTTAGGACGAACCTACGAGCAGTACTTC
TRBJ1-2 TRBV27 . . CASRPTFDGYGYTF TGTGCCAGCAGACCGACTTTTGATGGCTATGGCTACACCTTC
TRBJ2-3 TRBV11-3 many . CASSLGLTDTQYF TGTGCCAGCAGCTTAGGACTCACAGATACGCAGTATTTT
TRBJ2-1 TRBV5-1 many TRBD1 CASSALTGVPYNEQFF TGCGCCAGCAGCGCTCTGACAGGGGTCCCCTACAATGAGCAGTTCTTC
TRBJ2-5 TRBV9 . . CASSVGLGNPQETQYF TGTGCCAGCAGCGTAGGACTGGGGAACCCTCAAGAGACCCAGTACTTC
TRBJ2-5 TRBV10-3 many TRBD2 CAISRPGTRETQYF TGTGCCATCAGTAGACCCGGGACTAGAGAGACCCAGTACTTC
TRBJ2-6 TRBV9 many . CASSVVPGYSGANVLTF TGTGCCAGCAGCGTAGTCCCGGGGTACTCTGGGGCCAACGTCCTGACTTTC
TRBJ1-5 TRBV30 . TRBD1 CAWSRDRLDQPQHF TGTGCCTGGAGTCGGGACAGGTTGGATCAGCCCCAGCATTTT
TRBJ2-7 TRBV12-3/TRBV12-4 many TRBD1 CASSYRTGGGDEQYF TGTGCCAGCAGCTACAGGACAGGGGGAGGGGACGAGCAGTACTTC
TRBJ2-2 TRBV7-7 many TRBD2 CATPGGSGELFF TGTGCCACGCCGGGGGGGTCCGGGGAGCTGTTTTTT
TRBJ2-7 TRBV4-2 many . CASSPRGVGDEQYF TGTGCCAGCAGCCCCAGGGGGGTGGGCGACGAGCAGTACTTC
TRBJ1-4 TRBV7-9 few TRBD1 CASSRRGTVEEKLFF TGTGCCAGCAGCCGTCGGGGGACAGTAGAGGAAAAACTGTTTTTT
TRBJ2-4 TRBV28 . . CASSPPAKNIQYF TGTGCCAGCAGCCCCCCCGCCAAAAACATTCAGTACTTC
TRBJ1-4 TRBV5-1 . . CASSLFGITTNEKLFF TGCGCCAGCAGCTTATTCGGGATTACAACTAATGAAAAACTGTTTTTT
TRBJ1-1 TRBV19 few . CASSWRRGMNTEAFF TGTGCCAGTAGTTGGCGGCGGGGTATGAACACTGAAGCTTTCTTT
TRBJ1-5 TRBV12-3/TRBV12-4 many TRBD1 CASREGQGQNQPQHF TGTGCCAGCAGGGAAGGACAGGGTCAGAATCAGCCCCAGCATTTT
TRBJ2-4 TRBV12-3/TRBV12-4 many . CASSFQGKNIQYF TGTGCCAGCAGTTTTCAGGGGAAAAACATTCAGTACTTC
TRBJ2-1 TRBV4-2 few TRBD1 CASSQDVGTGGHEQFF TGTGCCAGCAGCCAAGATGTAGGGACAGGGGGGCATGAGCAGTTCTTC
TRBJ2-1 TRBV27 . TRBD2 CASSQRGGLNEQFF TGTGCCAGCAGTCAGCGGGGGGGTCTGAATGAGCAGTTCTTC
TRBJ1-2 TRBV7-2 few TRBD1 CASSLSGGTGEGYTF TGTGCCAGCAGCTTAAGCGGGGGGACAGGGGAAGGCTACACCTTC
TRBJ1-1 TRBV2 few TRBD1 CASTRTGGEAFF TGTGCCAGCACGAGGACAGGGGGAGAAGCTTTCTTT
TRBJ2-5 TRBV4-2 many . CASSQGGAGRETQYF TGTGCCAGCAGCCAAGGAGGAGCGGGCCGGGAGACCCAGTACTTC
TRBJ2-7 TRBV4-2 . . CARSPGDNYEQYF TGTGCCAGGAGCCCCGGGGACAACTACGAGCAGTACTTC
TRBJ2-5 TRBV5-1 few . CASSYGPTQETQYF TGCGCCAGCAGCTATGGCCCAACTCAAGAGACCCAGTACTTC
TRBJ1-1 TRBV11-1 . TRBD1 CASSLPGGEVAFF TGTGCCAGCAGCTTACCAGGGGGCGAGGTAGCTTTCTTT
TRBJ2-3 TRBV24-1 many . CATSVRPPGTDTQYF TGTGCCACCAGTGTACGGCCGCCGGGCACGGATACGCAGTATTTT
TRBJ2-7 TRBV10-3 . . CAISESNQDEQYF TGTGCCATCAGTGAGTCGAATCAAGACGAGCAGTACTTC
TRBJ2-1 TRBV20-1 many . CSAREDRLSYNEQFF TGCAGTGCTAGAGAGGACCGGCTTTCCTACAATGAGCAGTTCTTC
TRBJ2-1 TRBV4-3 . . CASSRAIGRNSRNEQFF TGCGCCAGCAGCCGCGCCATAGGACGGAACTCGCGCAATGAGCAGTTCTTC
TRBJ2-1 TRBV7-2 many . CASSFGRSSYNEQFF TGTGCCAGCAGCTTTGGACGGAGCTCCTACAATGAGCAGTTCTTC
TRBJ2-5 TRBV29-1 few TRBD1 CSVGTAAEGTQYF TGCAGCGTCGGGACAGCAGCAGAGGGGACCCAGTACTTC
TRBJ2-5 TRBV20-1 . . CSARAVGSETQYF TGCAGTGCCAGAGCGGTCGGGTCCGAGACCCAGTACTTC